The present T cell receptor (beta chain) was sequenced within a study of blood T cell repertoires in COVID-19. Across the whole study: Some COVID-19 samples were acute and others convalescent; all came from the United States, Italy and Spain. Sources were T cells, B-cell-depleted T cells, or PBMCs; the material itself was cDNA or gDNA.

Libraries were prepared by immunoSEQ multiplex PCR; TCRdb keeps only in-frame clonotypes and omits some of them. The table has fewer than 350,000 clones, more than 70% seen once. V lost 2 bases, J lost 4 bases, and 12 bases lay in between. CDR3 size: 15 residues. CDR1 and CDR2 (germline): MNHEY, SVGAGI. Participant-reported clinical history was the basis for cohort assignment. Within the 2 weeks before study entry, each person in the exposed group met a COVID-19 case. The chain has TRBV6-5 and TRBJ2-1; possible D gene TRBD2, 7 bases. This clonotype was obtained from a woman in her thirties who had been exposed to COVID-19. Sequencing was done on a sample of PBMCs or T cells enriched from blood (not recorded which). As DNA, the CDR3 is TGTGCCAGCAGTTACGGACAGCGGGATTACAATGAGCAGTTCTTC. As protein: CASSYGQRDYNEQFF.